Given below is one T cell receptor beta chain in context. Its specificity is unknown. The sample belongs to a study of cytomegalovirus exposure and HLA in healthy donors. Study-wide results and limits: Most likely, a cluster of highly shared sequence variants arose as a sequencing artifact. Reports credit the classifier with highly specific, highly sensitive diagnosis of cytomegalovirus status. The study assumed roughly uniform donor sequencing depth for presence/absence analyses. A prior analysis recorded that most TCR beta V segments were productive about 87% or about 30% of the time.

The PCR used 60 Vbeta and 13 Jbeta primers. Profiling relied on immunoSEQ multiplex PCR, and the TCRdb table lists in-frame clones only, not all of them. The profile shows approximately 130,000 clones, roughly 82% of them singletons. The CDR3 consists of 14 residues. CDR1 SGHRS and CDR2 YFSETQ come from the germline V gene. J lost 3 bases, V lost 4 bases, and 4 bases had no gene match. The sequencing input was PBMCs. The receptor was isolated from a woman aged 18-30 years in good health and CMV-seronegative. This chain joins TRBV5-1 and TRBJ2-5; TRBD2 matches at 9 bases. CDR3 DNA sequence: TGCGCCAGCAGCCTTAGCGGGGGAAAAGAGACCCAGTACTTC. It is translated as CASSLSGGKETQYF.